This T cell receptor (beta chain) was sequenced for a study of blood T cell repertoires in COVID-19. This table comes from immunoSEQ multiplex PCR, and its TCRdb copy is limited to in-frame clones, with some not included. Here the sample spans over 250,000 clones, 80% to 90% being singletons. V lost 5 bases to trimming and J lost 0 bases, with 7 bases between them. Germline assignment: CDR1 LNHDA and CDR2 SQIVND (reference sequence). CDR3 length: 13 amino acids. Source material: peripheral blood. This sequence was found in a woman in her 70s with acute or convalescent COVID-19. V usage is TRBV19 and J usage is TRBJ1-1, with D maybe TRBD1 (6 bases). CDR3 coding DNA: TGTGCCAGTAGTCAGGGGATGAACACTGAAGCTTTCTTT. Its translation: CASSQGMNTEAFF.